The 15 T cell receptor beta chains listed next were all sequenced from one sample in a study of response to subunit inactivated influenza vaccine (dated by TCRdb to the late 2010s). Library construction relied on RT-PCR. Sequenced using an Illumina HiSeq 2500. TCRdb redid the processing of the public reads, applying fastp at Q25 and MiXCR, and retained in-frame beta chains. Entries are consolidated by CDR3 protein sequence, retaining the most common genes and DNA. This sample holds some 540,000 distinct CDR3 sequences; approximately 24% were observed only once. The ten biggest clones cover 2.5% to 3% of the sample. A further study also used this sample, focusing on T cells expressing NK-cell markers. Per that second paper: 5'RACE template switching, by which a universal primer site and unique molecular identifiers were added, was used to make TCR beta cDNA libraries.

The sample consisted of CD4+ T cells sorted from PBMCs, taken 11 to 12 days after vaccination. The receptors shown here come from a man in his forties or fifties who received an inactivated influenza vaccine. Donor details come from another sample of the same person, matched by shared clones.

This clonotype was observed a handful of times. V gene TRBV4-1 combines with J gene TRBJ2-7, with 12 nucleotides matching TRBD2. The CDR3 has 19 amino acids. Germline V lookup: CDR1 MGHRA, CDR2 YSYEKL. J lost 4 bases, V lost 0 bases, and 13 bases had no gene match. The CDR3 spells CASSQESSGGAPSQYEQYF. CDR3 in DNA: TGCGCCAGCAGCCAAGAATCTAGCGGGGGGGCCCCCTCCCAGTACGAGCAGTACTTC.

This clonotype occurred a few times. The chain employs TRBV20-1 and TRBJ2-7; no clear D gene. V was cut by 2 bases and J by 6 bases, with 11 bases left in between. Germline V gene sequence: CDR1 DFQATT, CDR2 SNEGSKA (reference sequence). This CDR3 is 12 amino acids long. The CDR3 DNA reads TGCAGTGCTAGAATTTCAGGTCGCGAGCAGTACTTC. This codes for CSARISGREQYF.

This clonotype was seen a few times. Here the CDR3 DNA reads TGTGCCAGCAGCCAAGAGGTTCGCGCGAACACCGGGGAGCTGTTTTTT. It is translated as CASSQEVRANTGELFF. V gene TRBV4-2 combines with J gene TRBJ2-2; D unclear. Trimming removed 0 bases at V and 0 bases at J, with 8 bases between. The CDR3 has 16 residues. Germline V gene sequence: CDR1 LGHNA, CDR2 YNFKEQ.

The CDR3 sequence is CAWRETGGFYEQYF. The CDR3 DNA is TGTGCCTGGAGGGAGACAGGGGGATTCTACGAGCAGTACTTC. This chain connects TRBV30 to TRBJ2-7, with 9 nucleotides matching TRBD1. This CDR3 is built from 14 residues. CDR1 GTSNPN and CDR2 SVGIG come from the germline V gene (reference sequence). J gave up 3 bases and V 3 bases, and 6 bases lay outside the gene matches.

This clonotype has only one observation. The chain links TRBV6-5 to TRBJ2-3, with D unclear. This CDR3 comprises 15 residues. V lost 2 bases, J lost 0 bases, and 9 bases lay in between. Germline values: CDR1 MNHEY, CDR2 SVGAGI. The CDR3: CASSYRWGSTDTQYF. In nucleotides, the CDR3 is TGTGCCAGCAGTTACAGGTGGGGAAGCACAGATACGCAGTATTTT.

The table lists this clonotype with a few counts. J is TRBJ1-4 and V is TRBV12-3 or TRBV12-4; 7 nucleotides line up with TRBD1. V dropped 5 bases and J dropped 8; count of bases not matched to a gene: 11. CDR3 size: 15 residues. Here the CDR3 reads CASSTNRGGGEKLFF. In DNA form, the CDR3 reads TGTGCCAGCAGTACCAACAGGGGAGGCGGGGAAAAACTGTTTTTT.

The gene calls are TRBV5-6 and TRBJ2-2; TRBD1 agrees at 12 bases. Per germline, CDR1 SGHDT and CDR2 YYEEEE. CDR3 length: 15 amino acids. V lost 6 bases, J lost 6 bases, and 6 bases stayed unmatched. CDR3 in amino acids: CASTRDRGLAGELFF. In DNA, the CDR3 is TGTGCCAGCACCCGGGACAGGGGGCTTGCCGGGGAGCTGTTTTTT.

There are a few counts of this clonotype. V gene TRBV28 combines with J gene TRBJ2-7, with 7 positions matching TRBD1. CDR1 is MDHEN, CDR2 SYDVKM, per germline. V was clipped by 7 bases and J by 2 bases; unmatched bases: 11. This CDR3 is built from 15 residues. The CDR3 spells CASKGAAPSTYEQYF. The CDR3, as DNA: TGTGCCAGCAAGGGGGCAGCACCCTCCACCTACGAGCAGTACTTC.

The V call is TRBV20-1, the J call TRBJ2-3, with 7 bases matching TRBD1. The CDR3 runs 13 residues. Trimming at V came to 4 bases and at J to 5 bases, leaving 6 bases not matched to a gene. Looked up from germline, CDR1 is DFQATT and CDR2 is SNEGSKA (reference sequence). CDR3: CSAIDRAGDTQYF. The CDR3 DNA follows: TGCAGTGCTATCGACAGGGCTGGAGATACGCAGTATTTT.

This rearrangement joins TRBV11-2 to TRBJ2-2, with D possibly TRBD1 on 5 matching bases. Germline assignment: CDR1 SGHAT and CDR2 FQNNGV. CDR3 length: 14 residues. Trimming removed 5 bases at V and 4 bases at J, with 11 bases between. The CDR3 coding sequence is TGTGCCAGCAGCAAAGGGGAACTCACCGGGGAGCTGTTTTTT. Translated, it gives CASSKGELTGELFF.

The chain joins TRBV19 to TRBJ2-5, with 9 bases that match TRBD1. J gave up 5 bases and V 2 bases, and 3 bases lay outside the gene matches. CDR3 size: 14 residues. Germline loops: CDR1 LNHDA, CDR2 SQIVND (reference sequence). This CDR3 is CASSITGGYETQYF. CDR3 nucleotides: TGTGCCAGTAGTATAACAGGGGGCTACGAGACCCAGTACTTC.

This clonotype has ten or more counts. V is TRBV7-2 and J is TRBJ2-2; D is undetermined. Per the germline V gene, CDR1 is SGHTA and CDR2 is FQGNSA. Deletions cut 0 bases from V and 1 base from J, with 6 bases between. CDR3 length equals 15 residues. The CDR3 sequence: CASSLAGQNTGELFF. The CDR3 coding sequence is TGTGCCAGCAGCTTAGCGGGCCAGAACACCGGGGAGCTGTTTTTT.

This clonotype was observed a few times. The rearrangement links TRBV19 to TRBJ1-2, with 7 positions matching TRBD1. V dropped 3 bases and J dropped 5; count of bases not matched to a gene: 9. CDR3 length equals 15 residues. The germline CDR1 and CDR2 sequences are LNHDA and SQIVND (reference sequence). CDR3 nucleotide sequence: TGTGCCAGTAGTATTCGGGACAGCGGACGTTATGGCTACACCTTC. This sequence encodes CASSIRDSGRYGYTF.

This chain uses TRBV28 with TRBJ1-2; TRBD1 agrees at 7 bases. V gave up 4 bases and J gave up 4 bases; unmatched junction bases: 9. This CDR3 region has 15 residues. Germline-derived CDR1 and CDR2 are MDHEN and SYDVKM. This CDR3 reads CASSSPTGWGYGYTF. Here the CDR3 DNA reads TGTGCCAGCAGTTCTCCGACAGGGTGGGGCTATGGCTACACCTTC.

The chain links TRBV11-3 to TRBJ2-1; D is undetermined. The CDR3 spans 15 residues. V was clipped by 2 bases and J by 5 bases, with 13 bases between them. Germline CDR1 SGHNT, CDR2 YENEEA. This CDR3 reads CASSLRATGNNEQFF. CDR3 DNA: TGTGCCAGCAGCTTAAGGGCAACCGGAAACAATGAGCAGTTCTTC.